Listed below are T cell receptor beta chains from one sample, sequenced in a study of blood T cell repertoires in COVID-19. TCRdb's copy holds only in-frame clones and misses some; the assay was immunoSEQ multiplex PCR. The sample holds 50,000 to 75,000 clones, about nine tenths seen once. What was sequenced was peripheral blood. These receptors all stem from a human donor in a cohort sampled during active COVID-19. Both conserved end residues are part of each CDR3. Each record gives: V gene, J gene, D gene, clone size, CDR3 protein, CDR3 DNA. D genes are given only for firm matches. A row's size may be missing; if present it is once, few, many or a size class.

TRBV4-3	TRBJ2-6	-	-	CASSRAGVSGANVLTF	TGCGCCAGCAGCCGCGCTGGAGTCTCTGGGGCCAACGTCCTGACTTTC
TRBV4-1	TRBJ2-6	TRBD2	-	CASSQVRLAGAAGANVLTF	TGCGCCAGCAGCCAAGTCCGACTAGCGGGAGCGGCTGGGGCCAACGTCCTGACTTTC
TRBV7-2	TRBJ2-1	-	once	CASSLVRTPQFF	TGTGCCAGCAGCTTAGTTCGGACACCCCAGTTCTTC
TRBV11-2	TRBJ2-7	TRBD1	-	CASSLRDRTTYEQYF	TGTGCCAGCAGCTTAAGGGACAGGACCACCTACGAGCAGTACTTC
TRBV30	TRBJ2-7	TRBD2	-	CAWSVWEGVREQYF	TGTGCCTGGAGTGTATGGGAGGGAGTCCGCGAGCAGTACTTC
TRBV18	TRBJ2-7	TRBD1	-	CASSPSDRAKQYF	TGTGCCAGCTCACCATCTGACAGGGCGAAGCAGTACTTC
TRBV18	TRBJ1-5	TRBD1	-	CASSPADRRSSNQPQHF	TGTGCCAGCTCACCAGCGGACAGGAGGAGTAGCAATCAGCCCCAGCATTTT
TRBV18	TRBJ1-2	-	-	CASSPAVRSGDGYTF	TGTGCCAGCTCCCCCGCGGTTCGGAGTGGAGATGGCTACACCTTC
TRBV15	TRBJ2-2	-	-	CATSVGKTDTGELFF	TGTGCCACCAGCGTCGGGAAGACGGATACCGGGGAGCTGTTTTTT
TRBV7-9	TRBJ2-5	-	-	CASSLGTALQETQYF	TGTGCCAGCAGCTTAGGGACAGCCTTACAAGAGACCCAGTACTTC
TRBV10-1	TRBJ2-7	-	-	CASSDGGGNEQYF	TGCGCCAGCAGTGATGGGGGGGGCAACGAGCAGTACTTC
TRBV14	TRBJ2-1	TRBD2	-	CASSQIVGGRAYNEQFF	TGTGCCAGCAGCCAAATCGTCGGCGGGAGGGCCTACAATGAGCAGTTCTTC
TRBV30	TRBJ1-5	-	-	CAWSPQGVSNQPQHF	TGTGCCTGGAGCCCCCAGGGTGTTAGCAATCAGCCCCAGCATTTT
TRBV7-2	TRBJ2-1	TRBD1	-	CASSLDPGGWNEQFF	TGTGCCAGCAGCTTAGACCCAGGGGGCTGGAATGAGCAGTTCTTC
TRBV18	TRBJ2-2	TRBD1	-	CASSPPWTGGTGELFF	TGTGCCAGCTCACCTCCCTGGACAGGGGGCACCGGGGAGCTGTTTTTT
TRBV9	TRBJ2-5	-	-	CASSVGGVYPETQYF	TGTGCCAGCAGCGTAGGGGGCGTATATCCGGAGACCCAGTACTTC
TRBV11-2	TRBJ1-5	-	once	CASSLGEGRPQHF	TGTGCCAGCAGCTTAGGGGAGGGAAGGCCCCAGCATTTT
TRBV19	TRBJ2-7	TRBD2	-	CASSISGRSYEQYF	TGTGCCAGTAGTATAAGCGGGAGATCGTACGAGCAGTACTTC
TRBV10-3	TRBJ2-3	-	-	CAISESSGENTDTQYF	TGTGCCATCAGTGAGTCGTCGGGGGAGAACACAGATACGCAGTATTTT
TRBV11-1	TRBJ2-1	TRBD2	-	CASALIAGYNEQFF	TGTGCCAGCGCCCTAATAGCGGGGTACAATGAGCAGTTCTTC
TRBV19	TRBJ2-3	-	-	CASSSRQGTDTQYF	TGTGCCAGTAGTTCCCGCCAGGGCACAGATACGCAGTATTTT
TRBV5-1	TRBJ2-5	-	-	CASSPTILNRAWGETQYF	TGCGCCAGCAGCCCCACCATACTAAACAGGGCCTGGGGCGAGACCCAGTACTTC
TRBV5-6	TRBJ2-1	TRBD2	-	CASSFSAGGPGNEQFF	TGTGCCAGCAGCTTCAGCGCGGGGGGGCCTGGCAATGAGCAGTTCTTC
TRBV10-2	TRBJ2-1	-	-	CASSDPRGAGPHNEQFF	TGCGCCAGCAGTGATCCCCGGGGGGCAGGCCCCCACAATGAGCAGTTCTTC
TRBV5-4	TRBJ2-1	-	-	CASSRYGASIYNEQFF	TGTGCCAGCAGCCGTTATGGAGCGTCGATCTACAATGAGCAGTTCTTC
TRBV7-8	TRBJ2-5	TRBD2	-	CASSLAGTKETQYF	TGTGCCAGCAGCTTAGCGGGGACTAAAGAGACCCAGTACTTC
TRBV29-1	TRBJ2-1	TRBD2	once	CSVEPSGGYYNEQFF	TGCAGCGTTGAACCTAGCGGGGGTTACTACAATGAGCAGTTCTTC
TRBV6-6	TRBJ1-1	-	-	CATETRDTEAFF	TGTGCCACCGAAACCCGAGACACTGAAGCTTTCTTT
TRBV30	TRBJ2-7	TRBD2	-	CAYNLGLAVEQYF	TGTGCCTACAACCTGGGACTAGCGGTCGAGCAGTACTTC
TRBV6-5	TRBJ2-1	TRBD2	-	CASSSRTSGYNEQFF	TGTGCCAGCAGTTCCCGGACTAGCGGATACAATGAGCAGTTCTTC